This entry features one T cell receptor (beta chain) sequence. This record belongs to a study of CD8 T cells in Susac syndrome. From blood CD8+ and CD4+ T cells, TCR beta sequences were generated. Purification of the CD8+ and CD4+ T cells relied on negative isolation, and TEMRA cells underwent FACS enrichment. RNA totalling roughly 0.45 to 1 ug underwent reverse transcription with random hexamers. Amplification of TCR beta CDR3 used immunoSEQ multiplex PCR across 54 Vbeta and 13 Jbeta. Each CDR3 protein is one row after TCRdb ran MiXCR on the immunoSEQ multiplex PCR reads. The data contain 180,000 or so distinct CDR3 sequences, 95% of them singletons. The germline V gene has CDR1 SGHTA and CDR2 FQGNSA. V lost 5 bases, J lost 9 bases, and 10 bases stayed unmatched. The CDR3 covers 15 residues.

This chain connects TRBV7-2 to TRBJ2-1; 10 nucleotides match TRBD2. Sample: CD4+ T cells from PBMCs. The TCR originated in a human donor in good health. CDR3 nucleotide sequence: TGTGCCAGCAGCCGGCGGCTAGCGGGAGTTGGTGAGCAGTTCTTC. Its protein product is CASSRRLAGVGEQFF.